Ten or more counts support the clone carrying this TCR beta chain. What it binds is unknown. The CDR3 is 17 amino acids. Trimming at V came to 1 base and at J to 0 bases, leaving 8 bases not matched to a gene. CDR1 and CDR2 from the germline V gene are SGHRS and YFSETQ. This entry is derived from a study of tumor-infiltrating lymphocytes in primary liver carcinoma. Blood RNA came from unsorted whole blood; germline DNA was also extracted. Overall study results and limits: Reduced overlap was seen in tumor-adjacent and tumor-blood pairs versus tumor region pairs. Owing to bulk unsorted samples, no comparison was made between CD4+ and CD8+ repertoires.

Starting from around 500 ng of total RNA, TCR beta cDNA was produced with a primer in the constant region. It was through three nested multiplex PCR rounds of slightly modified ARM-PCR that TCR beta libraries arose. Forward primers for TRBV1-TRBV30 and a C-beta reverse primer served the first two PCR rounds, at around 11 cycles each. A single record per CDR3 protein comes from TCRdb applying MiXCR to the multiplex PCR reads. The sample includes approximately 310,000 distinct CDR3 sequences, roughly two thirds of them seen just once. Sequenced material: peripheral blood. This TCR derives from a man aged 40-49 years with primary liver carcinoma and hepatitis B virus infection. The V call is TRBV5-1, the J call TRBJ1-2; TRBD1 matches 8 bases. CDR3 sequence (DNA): TGCGCCAGCAGCTTGACCCCTGGACAGGGAGCTAACTATGGCTACACCTTC. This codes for CASSLTPGQGANYGYTF.